What follows is one T cell receptor beta chain and its context. Its target is not known. Trimming removed 4 bases from V and 0 bases from J; junction bases left unmatched: 14. CDR1 MGHRA and CDR2 YSYEKL come from the germline V gene. The CDR3 extends over 18 amino acids. The sample comes from a study of T cell repertoires in cytomegalovirus infection. Study summary: The authors relied on CMV epitopes, both recently identified HLA-C-restricted and well-studied HLA-B-restricted. Both a matching HLA type and CMV infection were indicated by public TCR beta signatures.

TCRdb passed the reads through MiXCR, listing each CDR3 protein once. The sample lists approximately 310,000 distinct CDR3 sequences; about 25% were seen once. The material was cultured PBMCs, obtained from culture after CMV antigen stimulation. V gene TRBV4-1 combines with J gene TRBJ1-2; 7 bases fit TRBD1. This sequence was found in a human donor in good health (CMV status not recorded). Some clones in this sample may be carry-over from other donors' samples. In DNA, the CDR3 is TGCGCCAGCAGCCCCGAAGTCCCGGGACAGATGACTAACTATGGCTACACCTTC. Its protein product is CASSPEVPGQMTNYGYTF.